A selection of T cell receptor beta chains follows, all from one sample in a study of T cell responses to AZD1222 COVID-19 vaccine. Produced via immunoSEQ multiplex PCR; TCRdb's table is partial and in-frame only. The table lists tens of thousands of clones, around 89% of them singletons, with roughly 28% in the top ten. The sequencing used peripheral blood, collected 28 days after the second AZD1222 dose. The origin of the receptors is an adult who received the AZD1222 COVID-19 vaccine. CDR3s leave out the opening cysteine and the closing phenylalanine or tryptophan.

V,J,length,CDR3
TRBV7-9,TRBJ1-1,9,ASSLVTEAF
TRBV5-1,TRBJ1-6,12,ASSLPGDGSPLH
TRBV12-2,TRBJ2-1,13,ASRLEGQGSDEQF
TRBV18,TRBJ1-5,13,ASSPPGAQGQPQH
TRBV29-1,TRBJ2-1,9,SVFGGREQF
TRBV5-4,TRBJ1-1,10,ASSLYRTEAF
TRBV11-3,TRBJ1-2,13,ASSLTTGEGRGYT
TRBV7-9,TRBJ1-2,12,ASSPGTGIIGYT
TRBV27,TRBJ2-2,13,ASSHGGRNTGELF
TRBV2,TRBJ2-7,12,ASSVGSPANEQY
TRBV28,TRBJ1-2,14,ASVRDRGPIGYGYT
TRBV28,TRBJ1-5,13,ASSSSTGRGQPQH
TRBV10-3,TRBJ1-2,11,AIGGGLNYGYT
TRBV19,TRBJ2-2,13,ASSMGSGRVGELF
TRBV4-1,TRBJ1-2,13,ASSQGYGLNYGYT
TRBV7-6,TRBJ1-3,14,ASSIGAGGRGNTIY
TRBV5-1,TRBJ2-7,12,ASSLDPAPYEQY
TRBV9,TRBJ2-7,13,ASSAVRRSSYEQY
TRBV3-1/TRBV3-2,TRBJ2-3,11,ASSQSSRNTQY
TRBV12-5,TRBJ1-2,9,ASGLFPGYT
TRBV28,TRBJ2-4,13,ASSSGTGAKNIQY
TRBV11-2,TRBJ2-5,12,ASSRRDIQETQY
TRBV20-1,TRBJ1-6,12,SASDRGDNSPLH
TRBV7-3,TRBJ2-7,9,ASSPYYEQY
TRBV7-3,TRBJ2-2,13,ASSSTGQGTGELF
TRBV7-2,TRBJ2-5,15,ASSARPGLAGQETQY
TRBV27,TRBJ2-7,16,ASSLGTTARGPSYEQY
TRBV5-5,TRBJ1-6,14,ASSWNKGTGDSPLH
TRBV5-1,TRBJ2-5,17,ASSLGTSGRAFGQETQY
TRBV11-2,TRBJ1-4,12,ASSSGQFGEKLF
TRBV14,TRBJ2-7,13,ASSHPTAGTYEQY
TRBV3-1/TRBV3-2,TRBJ1-4,11,ASSPLRKVKGF
TRBV2,TRBJ1-3,14,ASSEGREGARNTIY
TRBV11-2,TRBJ1-1,11,ASRRTENTEAF
TRBV5-6,TRBJ2-3,15,ASSVIQASSETDTQY
TRBV3-1/TRBV3-2,TRBJ1-2,12,ASSQVEGADGYT
TRBV7-8,TRBJ1-5,13,ASSNRGGRNQPQH
TRBV15,TRBJ2-1,15,ATSRDPHSGRAVGQF
TRBV14,TRBJ1-1,10,ASSQQVSEAF
TRBV19,TRBJ2-7,9,ASSEGYEQY
TRBV4-1,TRBJ2-7,12,ASSPPNFLGEQY
TRBV5-4,TRBJ1-1,12,ASTPNYPNTEAF
TRBV5-1,TRBJ2-5,12,ASSFSSSRETQY
TRBV9,TRBJ1-6,12,ASSLGQGGSPLH
TRBV5-4,TRBJ2-2,15,ASSSATVRSNTGELF
TRBV13,TRBJ2-7,11,ASSLAVEYEQY